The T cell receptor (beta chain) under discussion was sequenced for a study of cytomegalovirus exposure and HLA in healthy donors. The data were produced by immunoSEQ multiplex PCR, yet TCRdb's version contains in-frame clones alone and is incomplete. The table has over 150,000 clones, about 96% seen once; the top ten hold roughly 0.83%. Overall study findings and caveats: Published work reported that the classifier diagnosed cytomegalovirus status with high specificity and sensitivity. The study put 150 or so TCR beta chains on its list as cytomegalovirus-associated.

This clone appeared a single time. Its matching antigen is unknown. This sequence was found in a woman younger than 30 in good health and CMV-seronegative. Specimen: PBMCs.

The CDR3 sequence: CASSYGNRGQGGEQYF. The DNA for the CDR3 is TGTGCCAGCAGTTACGGGAACCGCGGACAGGGGGGCGAGCAGTACTTC. This chain links TRBV6-6 with TRBJ2-7; 10 bases match TRBD1. Germline assignment: CDR1 MNHNY and CDR2 SVGAGI (reference sequence). The trim removed 2 bases at V and 6 bases at J, leaving 10 bases unmatched. The CDR3 contains 16 residues.